The 20 T cell receptor beta chains below all came from one sample that was sequenced in a study of cytomegalovirus exposure and HLA in healthy donors. PCR amplification relied on 60 Vbeta primers (plus 13 Jbeta primers). The data were produced by immunoSEQ multiplex PCR, yet TCRdb's version contains in-frame clones alone and is incomplete. The sample has tens of thousands of clones; 82% are singletons. Material: PBMCs. Every receptor here comes from a man between 18 and 29 years old in good health and CMV-seronegative.

The chain has TRBV5-1 and TRBJ1-6; D ambiguous. The CDR3 runs to 18 residues. V dropped 0 bases and J dropped 0 bases, with 13 bases sitting between them. Germline CDR1 is SGHRS and CDR2 is YFSETQ. The CDR3 here is CASSLVGTTTSYNSPLHF. CDR3 DNA sequence: TGCGCCAGCAGCTTGGTAGGCACTACAACCTCCTATAATTCACCCCTCCACTTT.

The CDR3 protein is CASSPGGRGQGYGYTF. As DNA, the CDR3 is TGTGCCAGCAGTCCGGGAGGGAGGGGGCAAGGATATGGCTACACCTTC. The chain joins TRBV28 to TRBJ1-2, with TRBD1 matching over 7 bases. The trim removed 5 bases at V and 5 bases at J, leaving 14 bases unmatched. The V gene's germline CDR1 is MDHEN and CDR2 SYDVKM. The CDR3 is 16 residues long.

The V call is TRBV5-1, the J call TRBJ2-7, with 11 bases aligning to TRBD2. CDR1 SGHRS and CDR2 YFSETQ come from the germline V gene. The CDR3 covers 18 residues. V lost 0 bases and J lost 4; bases outside the gene matches: 12. The CDR3 coding sequence is TGCGCCAGCAGCTTGGTGCCCCCAGGACTAGCGGGTGGATACGAGCAGTACTTC. Translation gives CASSLVPPGLAGGYEQYF.

This clone was seen once. The J gene is TRBJ1-6, the V gene TRBV5-4; 8 bases are shared with TRBD1. Trimming at V came to 4 bases and at J to 9 bases, leaving 6 bases not matched to a gene. This CDR3 contains 14 residues. CDR1 and CDR2 from the germline V gene are SGHNT and YYREEE (reference sequence). The CDR3 loop reads CASSQDRDGSPLHF. The CDR3 region has the DNA TGTGCCAGCAGCCAGGACAGGGACGGTTCACCCCTCCACTTT. Full variable domain (missing parts from reference TRBV5-4 and TRBJ1-6): ETGVTQSPTHLIKTRGQQVTLRCSSQSGHNTVSWYQQALGQGPQFIFQYYREEENGRGNFPPRFSGLQFPNYSSELNVNALELDDSALYLCASSQDRDGSPLHFGNGTRLTVT.

The chain couples TRBV9 to TRBJ2-7; a possible D gene is TRBD1 (5 bases). V lost 3 bases to trimming and J lost 5 bases, with 12 bases between them. Germline V lookup: CDR1 SGDLS, CDR2 YYNGEE. The CDR3 covers 13 residues. Here the CDR3 reads CASSALKGDEQYF. CDR3 nucleotides: TGTGCCAGCAGCGCCCTCAAAGGGGACGAGCAGTACTTC.

This chain joins TRBV28 and TRBJ1-1, with a weak D call TRBD1 (6 bases). Trimming stripped 5 bases from V and 1 base from J, with 17 bases between. Germline lookup yields CDR1 MDHEN and CDR2 SYDVKM. The CDR3 length is 16 residues. CDR3 in DNA: TGTGCCAGCAGTCCGAACAGGGTGACGGGGAACACTGAAGCTTTCTTT. The encoded protein is CASSPNRVTGNTEAFF.

This clone has more than one count but fewer than ten. The genes are TRBV20-1 and TRBJ1-1, with D unresolved. The germline V gene encodes CDR1 DFQATT and CDR2 SNEGSKA (reference sequence). The CDR3 length is 11 residues. The germline V and J ends were trimmed by 6 bases and 5 bases, with 10 bases remaining between them. The DNA for the CDR3 is TGCAGTGCCCTGGCGGGGACTGAAGCTTTCTTT. Amino acid sequence: CSALAGTEAFF.

This chain uses TRBV19 with TRBJ1-2; TRBD1 agrees at 7 bases. J was trimmed by 0 bases and V by 6 bases; bases with no gene match: 4. CDR1 and CDR2 (germline): LNHDA, SQIVND (reference sequence). The CDR3 runs 14 residues. The CDR3 protein is CASRPGTANYGYTF. The CDR3 coding sequence is TGTGCCAGTAGACCCGGGACAGCTAACTATGGCTACACCTTC.

The chain is built from TRBV5-1 and TRBJ2-7, with 10 positions matching TRBD1. The CDR3 is 14 residues long. Germline assignment: CDR1 SGHRS and CDR2 YFSETQ. Germline trimming cut 7 bases from V and 6 bases from J; bases unmatched to any gene: 10. CDR3 DNA: TGCGCCAGCGCACCGGGACAGGGGATTCTCGAGCAGTACTTC. Protein sequence: CASAPGQGILEQYF.

V usage is TRBV28 and J usage is TRBJ1-2; D gene unclear. Germline loops: CDR1 MDHEN, CDR2 SYDVKM. The ends were cut back, 3 bases at V and 2 bases at J, with 7 bases in the middle. CDR3 size: 13 residues. The CDR3 nucleotides are TGTGCCAGCAGTTTGTCCAGGAACTATGGCTACACCTTC. Encoded protein: CASSLSRNYGYTF.

This rearrangement joins TRBV28 to TRBJ1-5; D ambiguous. The CDR3 length is 14 residues. The germline V gene has CDR1 MDHEN and CDR2 SYDVKM. Trimming took 3 bases from V and 6 from J, leaving 12 bases between them. The CDR3 sequence: CASSLEVGIQPQHF. In DNA, the CDR3 is TGTGCCAGCAGTTTGGAGGTTGGGATTCAGCCCCAGCATTTT. Looking up the rest from reference TRBV28 and TRBJ1-5 gives the full variable domain: DVKVTQSSRYLVKRTGEKVFLECVQDMDHENMFWYRQDPGLGLRLIYFSYDVKMKEKGDIPEGYSVSREKKERFSLILESASTNQTSMYLCASSLEVGIQPQHFGDGTRLSIL.

This chain links TRBV19 with TRBJ2-7; TRBD1 is a possible D gene (6 bases). The germline V gene encodes CDR1 LNHDA and CDR2 SQIVND (reference sequence). The CDR3 has 13 amino acids. The germline V and J ends were trimmed by 6 bases and 3 bases, with 12 bases remaining between them. The DNA for the CDR3 is TGTGCCAGTAGATTCGGCAGGGGCTACGAGCAGTACTTC. Translating it yields CASRFGRGYEQYF.

The gene calls are TRBV9 and TRBJ2-3, with D possibly being TRBD2 (5 bases). The germline CDR1 and CDR2 sequences are SGDLS and YYNGEE. The CDR3 sequence is 16 residues long. The germline V and J ends were trimmed by 4 bases and 2 bases, with 17 bases remaining between them. For the CDR3, the DNA is TGTGCCAGCAGCCCCCGTCGCGGGCGGACCACAGATACGCAGTATTTT. Protein product: CASSPRRGRTTDTQYF.

This clone was detected once. The V gene is TRBV7-9, the J gene TRBJ2-6; possible D gene TRBD1, 6 bases. This CDR3 contains 15 residues. Deletions cut 10 bases from V and 1 base from J, with 14 bases between. Germline CDR1 and CDR2: SEHNR and FQNEAQ (reference sequence). The CDR3 sequence is CATNRESSGANVLTF. CDR3 bases: TGTGCCACTAACAGGGAATCGTCTGGGGCCAACGTCCTGACTTTC.

The chain carries TRBV10-3 and TRBJ2-7, with 11 bases lining up with TRBD2. The V and J ends lost 6 bases and 4 bases, in that order; junction bases with no gene match: 5. CDR3 length: 14 amino acids. The germline V gene encodes CDR1 ENHRY and CDR2 SYGVKD. The CDR3: CAIRDSGRGYEQYF. CDR3 in DNA: TGTGCCATCAGGGATAGCGGGAGGGGGTACGAGCAGTACTTC.

The V call is TRBV5-1, the J call TRBJ1-1; 10 nucleotides line up with TRBD1. With 4 bases clipped from V and 6 bases from J, the junction kept 3 bases outside the gene matches. This CDR3 comprises 13 residues. In germline, CDR1 is SGHRS, CDR2 YFSETQ. The CDR3 bases are TGCGCCAGCAGCCGGGACAGGGGTTCTGAAGCTTTCTTT. It translates to CASSRDRGSEAFF. The full variable domain, completed using reference TRBV5-1 and TRBJ1-1, is KAGVTQTPRYLIKTRGQQVTLSCSPISGHRSVSWYQQTPGQGLQFLFEYFSETQRNKGNFPGRFSGRQFSNSRSEMNVSTLELGDSALYLCASSRDRGSEAFFGQGTRLTVV.

For the CDR3, the DNA is TGTGCCAGCAGCCAAGATGGGACAGGGGAGGAGACCCAGTACTTC. This translates into CASSQDGTGEETQYF. The genes are TRBV14 and TRBJ2-5; 10 positions match TRBD1. The V gene end was trimmed by 0 bases and the J gene end by 5 bases; junction bases not matched to a gene: 3. This CDR3 is 15 amino acids long. Germline assignment: CDR1 SGHDN and CDR2 FVKESK.

The sample holds a few counts of this clone. This chain joins TRBV28 and TRBJ2-2; 9 positions match TRBD1. V dropped 7 bases and J dropped 5; count of bases not matched to a gene: 8. From germline, CDR1 is MDHEN and CDR2 SYDVKM. The CDR3 is 15 amino acids. This chain's CDR3 is CASMAQGARTGELFF. The CDR3 nucleotides read TGTGCCAGCATGGCACAGGGGGCTCGAACCGGGGAGCTGTTTTTT. The variable domain in full, with the rest retrieved from reference TRBV28 and TRBJ2-2, is DVKVTQSSRYLVKRTGEKVFLECVQDMDHENMFWYRQDPGLGLRLIYFSYDVKMKEKGDIPEGYSVSREKKERFSLILESASTNQTSMYLCASMAQGARTGELFFGEGSRLTVL.

The V and J genes are TRBV7-3 and TRBJ2-1; TRBD2 aligns across 8 bases. CDR1 SGHTA and CDR2 FQGTGA come from the germline V gene. The CDR3 sequence is 18 residues long. V lost 5 bases and J lost 7; bases outside the gene matches: 19. The CDR3 here is CASSLTSPTLAGLNEQFF. Written as DNA, the CDR3 is TGTGCCAGCAGCCTCACTTCCCCAACCTTAGCGGGACTGAATGAGCAGTTCTTC.

The rearrangement joins TRBV29-1 to TRBJ2-7, with 10 bases matching TRBD1. The CDR3 sequence is 13 residues long. After removal of 5 bases from V and 4 bases from J, the junction contained 5 bases not matched to a gene. CDR1 is SQVTM and CDR2 is ANQGSEA in the germline V gene. CDR3 sequence (DNA): TGCAGCGTTTATGGACAGGGGGTTTACGAGCAGTACTTC. Its protein product is CSVYGQGVYEQYF.